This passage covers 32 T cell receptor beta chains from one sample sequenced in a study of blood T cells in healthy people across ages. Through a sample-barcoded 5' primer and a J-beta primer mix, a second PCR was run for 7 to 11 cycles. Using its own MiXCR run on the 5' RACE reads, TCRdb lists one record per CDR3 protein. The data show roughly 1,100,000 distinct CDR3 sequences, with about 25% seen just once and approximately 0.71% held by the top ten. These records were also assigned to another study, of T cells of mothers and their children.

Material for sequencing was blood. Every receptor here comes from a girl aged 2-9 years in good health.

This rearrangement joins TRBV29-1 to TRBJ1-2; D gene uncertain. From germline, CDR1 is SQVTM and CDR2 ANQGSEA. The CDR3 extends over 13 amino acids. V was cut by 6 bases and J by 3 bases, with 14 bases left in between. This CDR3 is CSVSRAEDYGYTF. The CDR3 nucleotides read TGCAGCGTGAGCCGGGCAGAGGACTATGGCTACACCTTC.

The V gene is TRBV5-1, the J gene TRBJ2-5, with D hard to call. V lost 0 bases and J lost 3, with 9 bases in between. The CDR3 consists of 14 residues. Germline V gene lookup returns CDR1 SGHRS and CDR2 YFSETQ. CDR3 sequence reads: CASSLEQRKETQYF. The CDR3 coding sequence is TGCGCCAGCAGCTTGGAACAAAGAAAAGAGACCCAGTACTTC.

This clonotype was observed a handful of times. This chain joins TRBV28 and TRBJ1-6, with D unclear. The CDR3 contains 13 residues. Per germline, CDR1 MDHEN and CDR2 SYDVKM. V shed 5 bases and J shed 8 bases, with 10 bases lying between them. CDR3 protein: CASSTTGDSPLHF. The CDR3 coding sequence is TGTGCCAGCAGTACAACCGGGGATTCACCCCTCCACTTT.

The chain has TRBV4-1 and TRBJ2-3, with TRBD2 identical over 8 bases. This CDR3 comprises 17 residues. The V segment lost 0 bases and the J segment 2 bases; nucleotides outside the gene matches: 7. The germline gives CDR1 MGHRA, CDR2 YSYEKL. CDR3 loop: CASSQDPGTRITDTQYF. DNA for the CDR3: TGCGCCAGCAGCCAAGACCCCGGGACTAGGATCACAGATACGCAGTATTTT.

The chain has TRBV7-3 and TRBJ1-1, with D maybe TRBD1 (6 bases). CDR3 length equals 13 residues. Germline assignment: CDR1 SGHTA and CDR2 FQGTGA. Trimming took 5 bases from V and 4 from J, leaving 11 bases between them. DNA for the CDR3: TGTGCCAGCAGCCCTCAGGGGAGCACTGAAGCTTTCTTT. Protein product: CASSPQGSTEAFF.

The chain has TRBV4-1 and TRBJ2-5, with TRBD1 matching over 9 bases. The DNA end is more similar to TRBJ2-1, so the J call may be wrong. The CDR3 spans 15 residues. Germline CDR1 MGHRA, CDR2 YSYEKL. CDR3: CASSQGHRGRDEQFF. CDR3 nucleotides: TGCGCCAGCAGCCAAGGCCACAGGGGGCGGGATGAGCAGTTCTTC.

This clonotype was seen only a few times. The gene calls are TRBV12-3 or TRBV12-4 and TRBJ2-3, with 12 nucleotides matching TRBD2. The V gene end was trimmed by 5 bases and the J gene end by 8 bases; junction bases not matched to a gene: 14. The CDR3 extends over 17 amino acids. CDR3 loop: CASSPDGLAGIVGTQYF. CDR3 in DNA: TGTGCCAGCAGTCCCGACGGACTAGCGGGAATAGTTGGTACGCAGTATTTT.

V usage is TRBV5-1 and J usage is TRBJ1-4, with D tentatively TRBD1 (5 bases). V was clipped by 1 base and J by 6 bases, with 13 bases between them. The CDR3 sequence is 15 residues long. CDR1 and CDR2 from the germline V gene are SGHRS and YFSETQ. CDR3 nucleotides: TGCGCCAGCAGCTTGAGAAGGGGAGGGGATGAAAAACTGTTTTTT. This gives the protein CASSLRRGGDEKLFF.

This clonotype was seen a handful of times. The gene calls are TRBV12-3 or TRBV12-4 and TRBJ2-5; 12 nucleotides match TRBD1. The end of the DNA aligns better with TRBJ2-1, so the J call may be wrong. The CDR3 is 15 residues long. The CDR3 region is CASRAGTGGFHEQFF. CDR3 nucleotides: TGTGCCAGCAGGGCCGGGACAGGGGGCTTCCATGAGCAGTTCTTC.

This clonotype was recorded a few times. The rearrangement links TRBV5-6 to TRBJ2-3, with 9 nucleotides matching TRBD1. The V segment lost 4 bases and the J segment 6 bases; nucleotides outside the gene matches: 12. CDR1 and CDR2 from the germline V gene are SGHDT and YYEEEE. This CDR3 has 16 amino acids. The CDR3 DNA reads TGTGCCAGCAGCGGACGGACAGGGGCCCCACTGGATACGCAGTATTTT. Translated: CASSGRTGAPLDTQYF.

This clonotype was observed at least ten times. CDR3 nucleotides: TGTGCCAGCAGCTTAGCGCCAGCCTACGAGCAGTACTTC. This sequence encodes CASSLAPAYEQYF. This chain connects TRBV11-2 to TRBJ2-7; D remains unclear. Trimming pared 1 base from V and 2 bases from J, leaving 6 bases between. The CDR3 covers 13 residues. The germline V gene has CDR1 SGHAT and CDR2 FQNNGV.

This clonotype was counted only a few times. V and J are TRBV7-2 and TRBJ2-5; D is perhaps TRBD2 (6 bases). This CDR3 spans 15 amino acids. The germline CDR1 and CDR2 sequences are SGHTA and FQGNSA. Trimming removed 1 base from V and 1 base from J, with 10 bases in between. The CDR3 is CASSLVGGVQETQYF. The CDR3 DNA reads TGTGCCAGCAGCTTAGTTGGCGGGGTCCAAGAGACCCAGTACTTC.

CDR3 loop: CASSPPGGGNGYTF. DNA for the CDR3: TGTGCCAGCTCACCACCGGGAGGGGGCAACGGCTACACCTTC. V usage is TRBV18 and J usage is TRBJ1-2; 7 bases agree with TRBD1. CDR1 and CDR2 from the germline V gene are KGHSH and LQKENI. V lost 0 bases to trimming and J lost 8 bases; unmatched junction nucleotides: 6. This CDR3 region has 14 residues. The complete variable domain, with remaining parts taken from reference TRBV18 and TRBJ1-2, reads NAGVMQNPRHLVRRRGQEARLRCSPMKGHSHVYWYRQLPEEGLKFMVYLQKENIIDESGMPKERFSAEFPKEGPSILRIQQVVRGDSAAYFCASSPPGGGNGYTFGSGTRLTVV.

The CDR3 loop is CATSRDRGGAGQFF. The DNA of the CDR3 is TGTGCCACCAGCAGAGATAGGGGGGGCGCGGGGCAGTTCTTC. The chain has TRBV15 and TRBJ2-1, with D perhaps matching TRBD2 (7 bases). CDR1 and CDR2 (germline): LNHNV, YYDKDF (reference sequence). Between the trimmed V and J ends, which lost 0 bases and 12 bases, there was a span of 15 bases. The CDR3 sequence is 14 residues long. The full variable domain, in which reference TRBV15 and TRBJ2-1 provide the parts outside the CDR3, is DAMVIQNPRYQVTQFGKPVTLSCSQTLNHNVMYWYQQKSSQAPKLLFHYYDKDFNNEADTPDNFQSRRPNTSFCFLDIRSPGLGDTAMYLCATSRDRGGAGQFFGPGTRLTVL.

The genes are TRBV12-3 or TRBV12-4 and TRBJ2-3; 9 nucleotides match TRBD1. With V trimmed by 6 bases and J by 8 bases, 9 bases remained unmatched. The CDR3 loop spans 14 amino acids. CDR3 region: CASSPGQGPVTQYF. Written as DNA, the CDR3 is TGTGCCAGCAGCCCCGGACAGGGGCCGGTTACGCAGTATTTT.

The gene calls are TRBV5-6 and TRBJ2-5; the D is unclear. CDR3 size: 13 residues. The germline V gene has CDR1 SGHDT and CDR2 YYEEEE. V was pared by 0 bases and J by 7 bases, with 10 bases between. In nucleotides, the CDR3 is TGTGCCAGCAGCTTGGGAGGTCTCGGGACCCAGTACTTC. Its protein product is CASSLGGLGTQYF.

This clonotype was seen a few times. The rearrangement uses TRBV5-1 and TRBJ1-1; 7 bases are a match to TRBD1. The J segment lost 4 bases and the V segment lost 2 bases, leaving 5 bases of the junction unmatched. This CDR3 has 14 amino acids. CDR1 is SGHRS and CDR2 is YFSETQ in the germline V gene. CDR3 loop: CASSFTGTATEAFF. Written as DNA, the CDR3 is TGCGCCAGCAGCTTCACCGGGACAGCCACTGAAGCTTTCTTT.

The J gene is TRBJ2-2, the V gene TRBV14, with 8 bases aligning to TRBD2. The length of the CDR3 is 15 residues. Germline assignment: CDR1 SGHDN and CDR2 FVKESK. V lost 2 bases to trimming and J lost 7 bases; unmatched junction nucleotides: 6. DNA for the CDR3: TGTGCCAGCAGCCAACAGCGGGGGTCCGTCGGGGAGCTGTTTTTT. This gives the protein CASSQQRGSVGELFF.

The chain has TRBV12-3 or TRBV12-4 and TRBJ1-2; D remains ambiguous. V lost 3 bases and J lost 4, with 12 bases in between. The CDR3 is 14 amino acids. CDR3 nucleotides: TGTGCCAGCAGTTTGAGGATCCGCACCTATGGCTACACCTTC. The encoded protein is CASSLRIRTYGYTF.

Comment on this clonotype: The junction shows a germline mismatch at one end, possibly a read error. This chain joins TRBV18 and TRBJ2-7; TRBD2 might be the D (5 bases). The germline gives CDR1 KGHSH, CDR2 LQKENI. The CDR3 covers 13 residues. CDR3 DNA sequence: TGCGCCAGCTCACCGGCCGGGGACTACGAGCAGTACTTC. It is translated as CASSPAGDYEQYF.

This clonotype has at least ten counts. The CDR3 spells CASSQEGLNYEQYF. In DNA, the CDR3 is TGCGCCAGCAGCCAAGAGGGACTAAACTACGAGCAGTACTTC. The V and J genes are TRBV4-1 and TRBJ2-7, with 7 bases lining up with TRBD2. The CDR3 has 14 amino acids. Germline V gene data show CDR1 as MGHRA and CDR2 as YSYEKL. V lost 0 bases and J lost 3; bases outside the gene matches: 2.

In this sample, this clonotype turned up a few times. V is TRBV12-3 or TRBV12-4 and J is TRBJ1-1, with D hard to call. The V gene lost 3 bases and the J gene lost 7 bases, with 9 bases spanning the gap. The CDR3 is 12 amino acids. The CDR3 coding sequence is TGTGCCAGCAGTTTCTTCGCATATGAAGCTTTCTTT. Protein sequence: CASSFFAYEAFF.

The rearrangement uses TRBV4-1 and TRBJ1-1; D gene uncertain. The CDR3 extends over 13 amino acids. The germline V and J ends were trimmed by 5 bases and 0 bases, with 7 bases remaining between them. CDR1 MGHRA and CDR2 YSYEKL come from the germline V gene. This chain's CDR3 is CASSGIMNTEAFF. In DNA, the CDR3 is TGCGCCAGCAGCGGCATAATGAACACTGAAGCTTTCTTT.

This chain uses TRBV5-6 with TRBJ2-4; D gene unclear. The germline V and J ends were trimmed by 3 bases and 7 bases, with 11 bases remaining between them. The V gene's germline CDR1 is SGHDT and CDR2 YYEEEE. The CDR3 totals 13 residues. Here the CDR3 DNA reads TGTGCCAGCAGCTCGTTCCCTCGGAACATTCAGTACTTC. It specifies CASSSFPRNIQYF.

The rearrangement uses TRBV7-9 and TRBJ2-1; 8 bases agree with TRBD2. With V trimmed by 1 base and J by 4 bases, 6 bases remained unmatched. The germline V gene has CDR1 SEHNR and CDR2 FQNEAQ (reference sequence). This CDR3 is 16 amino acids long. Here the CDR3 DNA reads TGTGCCAGCAGCTTAGATGCGGGGGGCCCGTACAATGAGCAGTTCTTC. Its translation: CASSLDAGGPYNEQFF.

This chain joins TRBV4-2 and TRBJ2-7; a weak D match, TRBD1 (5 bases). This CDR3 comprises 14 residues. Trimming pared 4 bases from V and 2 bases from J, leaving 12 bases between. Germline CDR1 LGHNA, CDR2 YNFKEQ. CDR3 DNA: TGTGCCAGCAGCCTCCAGGACATGACCTACGAGCAGTACTTC. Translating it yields CASSLQDMTYEQYF.

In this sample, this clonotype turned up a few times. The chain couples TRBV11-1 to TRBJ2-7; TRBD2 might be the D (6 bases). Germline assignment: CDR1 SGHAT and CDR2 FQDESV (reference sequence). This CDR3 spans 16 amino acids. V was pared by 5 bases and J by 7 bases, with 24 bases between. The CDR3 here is CASSGNRDLYREEQYF. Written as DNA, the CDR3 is TGTGCCAGCAGCGGGAACCGGGACTTATATCGGGAGGAGCAGTACTTC. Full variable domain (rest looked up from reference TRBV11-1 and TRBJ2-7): EAEVAQSPRYKITEKSQAVAFWCDPISGHATLYWYRQILGQGPELLVQFQDESVVDDSQLPKDRFSAERLKGVDSTLKIQPAELGDSAMYLCASSGNRDLYREEQYFGPGTRLTVT.

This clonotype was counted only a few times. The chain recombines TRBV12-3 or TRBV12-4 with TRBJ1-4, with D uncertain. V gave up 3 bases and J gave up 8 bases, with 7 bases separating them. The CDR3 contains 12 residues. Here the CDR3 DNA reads TGTGCCAGCAGTTTCTCGGGGGAAAAACTGTTTTTT. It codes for CASSFSGEKLFF.

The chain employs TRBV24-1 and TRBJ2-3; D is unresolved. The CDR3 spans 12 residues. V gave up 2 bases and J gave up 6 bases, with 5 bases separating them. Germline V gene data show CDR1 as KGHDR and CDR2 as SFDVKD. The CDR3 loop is CATSDSRDTQYF. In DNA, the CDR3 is TGTGCCACCAGTGATTCGAGGGATACGCAGTATTTT.

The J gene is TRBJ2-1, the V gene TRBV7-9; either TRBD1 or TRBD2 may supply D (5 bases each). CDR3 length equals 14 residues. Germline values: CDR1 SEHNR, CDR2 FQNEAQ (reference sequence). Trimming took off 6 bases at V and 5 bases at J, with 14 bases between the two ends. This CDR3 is CASSFGRDHNEQFF. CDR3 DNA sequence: TGTGCCAGCAGTTTCGGACGGGACCACAATGAGCAGTTCTTC.

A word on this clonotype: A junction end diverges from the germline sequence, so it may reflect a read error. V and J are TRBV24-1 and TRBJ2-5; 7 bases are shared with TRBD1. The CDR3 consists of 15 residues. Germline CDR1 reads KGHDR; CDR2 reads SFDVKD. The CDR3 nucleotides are TGTACCACCGAGACAAATATAGGGGGCCGAGAGACCCAGTACTTC. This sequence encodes CTTETNIGGRETQYF.

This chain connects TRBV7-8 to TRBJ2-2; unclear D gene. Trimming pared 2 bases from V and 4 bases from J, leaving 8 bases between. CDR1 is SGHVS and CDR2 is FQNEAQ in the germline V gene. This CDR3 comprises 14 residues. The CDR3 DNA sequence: TGTGCCAGCAGCTTACGTGAGAGCACCGGGGAGCTGTTTTTT. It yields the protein CASSLRESTGELFF.